The rows below give T cell receptor beta chains drawn from one sample of a study of CD8 T cells in ankylosing spondylitis. MiXCR was run by TCRdb on the 5' RACE reads, yielding one entry per CDR3 protein. The sample shows 55,000 or so distinct CDR3 sequences, 6.5% to 9% of them seen only once. The specimen sequenced was blood, either unsorted or a sorted T cell fraction (not recorded which). The receptors shown here come from a female donor with ankylosing spondylitis or in good health (not recorded which). Each CDR3 is given without its conserved first and last residue.

j_call v_call cdr3_aa
TRBJ1-4 TRBV14 ASSQKGLGATNEKLF
TRBJ1-2 TRBV7-2 ASSFYRPPNYGYT
TRBJ1-2 TRBV18 ASSPPGDYGYT
TRBJ2-5 TRBV5-1 ASSQGGSETQY
TRBJ1-5 TRBV29-1 SVDQGSGDQPQH
TRBJ1-1 TRBV20-1 RALNTGRSETEAF
TRBJ2-1 TRBV20-1 SDGQGAGEQF
TRBJ1-6 TRBV20-1 SARGQDSYNSPLH
TRBJ1-6 TRBV5-1 ASTLGGNSPLH
TRBJ1-1 TRBV3-1 ASSHFQGTMNTEAF
TRBJ2-5 TRBV5-5 ASISDQRGLETQY
TRBJ2-1 TRBV28 ASSLAGEGAYNEQF
TRBJ2-6 TRBV19 ASGRTGALSGANVLT
TRBJ2-2 TRBV5-1 ASNRDSMGTGELF
TRBJ1-2 TRBV7-9 ASSFLDRDYGYT
TRBJ2-4 TRBV20-1 SAIPLGTKNIQY
TRBJ1-6 TRBV10-3 AISEDPSPLH
TRBJ2-1 TRBV6-1 ASSEARILEQF
TRBJ1-3 TRBV6-5 ASSYSNQPEHSSGNTIY
TRBJ1-4 TRBV7-9 ASSQGQANNEKLF
TRBJ2-5 TRBV5-1 ASSAPDRGQETQY
TRBJ1-5 TRBV12-2 ASRISGTDPHQPQH